The 8 T cell receptor beta chains listed next were all sequenced from one sample in a study of blood T cell repertoires in COVID-19 (dated by TCRdb to about 2020). The library was produced with the immunoSEQ multiplex PCR assay. The source is immuneACCESS, and TCRdb retained only in-frame sequences with V and J called. Part of the clones is not carried over; for the studies checked, unresolved V genes explain less than half of this, and the remainder is unexplained. This sample holds over 100,000 clones; over 70% were observed only once. The leading ten clones occupy about 4.1% of the sample. Sequencing was carried out using peripheral blood. All receptors come from a human donor in a cohort sampled during active or convalescent COVID-19.

This clone has just a few counts. The chain joins TRBV9 to TRBJ2-2, with D maybe TRBD2 (6 bases). From germline, CDR1 is SGDLS and CDR2 YYNGEE. The V gene lost 3 bases and the J gene lost 5 bases, with 14 bases spanning the gap. The CDR3 is 15 residues long. As DNA, the CDR3 is TGTGCCAGCAGCGGTAGCGGACAAACTACCGGGGAGCTGTTTTTT. It specifies CASSGSGQTTGELFF.

The V call is TRBV9, the J call TRBJ2-1, with 7 bases matching TRBD1. There are 18 residues in the CDR3. J was trimmed by 0 bases and V by 0 bases; bases with no gene match: 9. The germline V gene has CDR1 SGDLS and CDR2 YYNGEE. The CDR3 spells CASSVDNRGRSSYNEQFF. As DNA, the CDR3 is TGTGCCAGCAGCGTAGATAACAGGGGACGGAGCTCCTACAATGAGCAGTTCTTC. Full variable domain (rest looked up from reference TRBV9 and TRBJ2-1): DSGVTQTPKHLITATGQRVTLRCSPRSGDLSVYWYQQSLDQGLQFLIQYYNGEERAKGNILERFSAQQFPDLHSELNLSSLELGDSALYFCASSVDNRGRSSYNEQFFGPGTRLTVL.

This chain joins TRBV29-1 and TRBJ1-3; 8 bases are a match to TRBD1. Germline lookup yields CDR1 SQVTM and CDR2 ANQGSEA. The CDR3 has 14 amino acids. V gave up 6 bases and J gave up 4 bases; unmatched junction bases: 8. CDR3 in DNA: TGCAGCGTAAGGGGACAGGCCAACGGAAACACCATATATTTT. This sequence encodes CSVRGQANGNTIYF.

This chain links TRBV3-1 (or the pseudogene TRBV3-2) with TRBJ1-2, with D possibly TRBD1 on 6 matching bases. This CDR3 has 14 amino acids. V gave up 4 bases and J gave up 3 bases, with 12 bases separating them. Germline V gives CDR1 LGHDT, CDR2 YNNKEL (reference sequence). The DNA for the CDR3 is TGTGCCAGCAGCCGCATACAGGGAGACTATGGCTACACCTTC. This codes for CASSRIQGDYGYTF.

V gene TRBV28 combines with J gene TRBJ2-7; 11 nucleotides align to TRBD1. There are 16 residues in the CDR3. J lost 4 bases, V lost 6 bases, and 11 bases had no gene match. The V gene's germline CDR1 is MDHEN and CDR2 SYDVKM. The DNA of the CDR3 is TGTGCCAGCAGCTCCGCCGGGACAGGGGGGGAGTACGAGCAGTACTTC. Translating gives CASSSAGTGGEYEQYF. Full variable domain (missing parts from reference TRBV28 and TRBJ2-7): DVKVTQSSRYLVKRTGEKVFLECVQDMDHENMFWYRQDPGLGLRLIYFSYDVKMKEKGDIPEGYSVSREKKERFSLILESASTNQTSMYLCASSSAGTGGEYEQYFGPGTRLTVT.

V is TRBV19 and J is TRBJ1-4; no clear D. The CDR3 length is 17 residues. Trimming left V 4 bases short and J 2 bases short, with 17 bases between. Looked up from germline, CDR1 is LNHDA and CDR2 is SQIVND (reference sequence). DNA of the CDR3: TGTGCCAGTAGTACCCAACGGGGAGGCACTACTAATGAAAAACTGTTTTTT. Translating it yields CASSTQRGGTTNEKLFF.

The rearrangement links TRBV2 to TRBJ2-6, with D hard to call. The CDR3 extends over 12 amino acids. The germline CDR1 and CDR2 sequences are SNHLY and FYNNEI. V lost 7 bases and J 3 bases, leaving 4 bases between the germline ends. CDR3 coding DNA: TGTGCCAGCATGAGTGGGGCCAACGTCCTGACTTTC. This translates into CASMSGANVLTF.

This chain links TRBV5-5 with TRBJ2-4; 9 bases align to TRBD1. In germline, CDR1 is SGHKS, CDR2 YYEKEE (reference sequence). The J segment lost 7 bases and the V segment lost 4 bases, leaving 12 bases of the junction unmatched. This CDR3 has 16 residues. The CDR3 nucleotides read TGTGCCAGCAGCAAAGTCCCGGGACAGGGATTGAACATTCAGTACTTC. It encodes CASSKVPGQGLNIQYF.